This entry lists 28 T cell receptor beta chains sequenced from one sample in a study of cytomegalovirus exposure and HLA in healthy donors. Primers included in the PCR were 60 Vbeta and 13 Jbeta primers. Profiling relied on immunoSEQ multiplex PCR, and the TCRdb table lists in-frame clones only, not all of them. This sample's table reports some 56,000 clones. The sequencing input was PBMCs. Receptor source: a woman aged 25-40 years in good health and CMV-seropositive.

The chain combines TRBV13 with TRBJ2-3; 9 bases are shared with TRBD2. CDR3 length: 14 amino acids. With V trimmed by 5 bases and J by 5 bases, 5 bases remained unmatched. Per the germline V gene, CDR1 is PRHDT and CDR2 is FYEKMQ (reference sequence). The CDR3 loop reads CASSHSGSIDTQYF. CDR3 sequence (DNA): TGTGCCAGCAGCCATAGCGGGAGTATAGATACGCAGTATTTT.

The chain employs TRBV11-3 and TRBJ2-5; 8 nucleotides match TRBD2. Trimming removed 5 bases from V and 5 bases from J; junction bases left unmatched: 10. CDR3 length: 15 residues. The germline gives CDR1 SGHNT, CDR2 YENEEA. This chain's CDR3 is CASSVRVAGTETQYF. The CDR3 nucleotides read TGTGCCAGCAGCGTTAGGGTAGCGGGAACCGAGACCCAGTACTTC.

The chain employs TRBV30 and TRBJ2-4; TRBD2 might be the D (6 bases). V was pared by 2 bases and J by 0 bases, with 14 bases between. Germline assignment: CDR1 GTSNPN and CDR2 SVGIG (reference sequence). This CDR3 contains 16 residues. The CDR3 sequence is CAWSSGDTLAKNIQYF. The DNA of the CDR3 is TGTGCCTGGAGTTCGGGGGATACTTTAGCCAAAAACATTCAGTACTTC. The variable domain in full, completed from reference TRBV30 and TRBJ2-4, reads SQTIHQWPATLVQPVGSPLSLECTVEGTSNPNLYWYRQAAGRGLQLLFYSVGIGQISSEVPQNLSASRPQDRQFILSSKKLLLSDSGFYLCAWSSGDTLAKNIQYFGAGTRLSVL.

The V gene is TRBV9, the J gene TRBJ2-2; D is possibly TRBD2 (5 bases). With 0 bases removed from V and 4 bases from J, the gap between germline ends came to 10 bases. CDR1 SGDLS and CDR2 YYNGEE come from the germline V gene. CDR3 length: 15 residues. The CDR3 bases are TGTGCCAGCAGCGTAGCGGGGAGTAGCACCGGGGAGCTGTTTTTT. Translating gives CASSVAGSSTGELFF.

The CDR3 here is CASRTGEVYGYTF. The CDR3 DNA reads TGTGCCAGCAGGACAGGAGAAGTCTATGGCTACACCTTC. V usage is TRBV6-1 and J usage is TRBJ1-2, with D possibly being TRBD1 (6 bases). Germline V gene lookup returns CDR1 MNHNS and CDR2 SASEGT. Trimming cost V 6 bases and J 4 bases, with 12 bases left between them. The CDR3 runs to 13 residues.

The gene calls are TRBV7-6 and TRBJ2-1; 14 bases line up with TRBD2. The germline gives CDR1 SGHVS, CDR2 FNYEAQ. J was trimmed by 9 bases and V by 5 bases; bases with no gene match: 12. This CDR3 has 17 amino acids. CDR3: CASSRSPTSGGALEQFF. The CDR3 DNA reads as TGTGCCAGCAGCCGCAGCCCGACTAGCGGGGGGGCCCTTGAGCAGTTCTTC.

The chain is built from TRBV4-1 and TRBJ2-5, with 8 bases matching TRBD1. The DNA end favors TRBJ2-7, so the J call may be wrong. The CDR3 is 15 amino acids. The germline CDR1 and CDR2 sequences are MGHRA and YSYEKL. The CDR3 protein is CASSQVGDRTHEQYF. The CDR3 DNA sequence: TGCGCCAGCAGCCAAGTGGGGGACAGGACCCACGAGCAGTACTTC.

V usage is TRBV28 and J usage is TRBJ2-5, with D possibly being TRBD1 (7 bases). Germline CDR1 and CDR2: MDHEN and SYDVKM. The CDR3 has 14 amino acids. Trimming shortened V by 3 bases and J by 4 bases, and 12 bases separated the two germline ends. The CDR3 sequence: CASSFGGGVETQYF. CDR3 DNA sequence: TGTGCCAGCAGTTTCGGAGGGGGCGTAGAGACCCAGTACTTC.

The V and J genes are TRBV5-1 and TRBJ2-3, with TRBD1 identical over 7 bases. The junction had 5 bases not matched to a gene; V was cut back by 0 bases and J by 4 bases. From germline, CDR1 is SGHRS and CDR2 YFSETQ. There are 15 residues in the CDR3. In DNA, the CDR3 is TGCGCCAGCAGCTTGGACAGGGGTAGCGCAGATACGCAGTATTTT. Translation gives CASSLDRGSADTQYF.

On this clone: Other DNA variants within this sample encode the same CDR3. CDR3 nucleotides: TGTGCCAGCAGCTTAGGGACAAGTTCCTACGAGCAGTACTTC. It specifies CASSLGTSSYEQYF. The genes are TRBV7-6 and TRBJ2-7; a possible D gene is TRBD1 (5 bases). CDR3 size: 14 residues. The germline V gene encodes CDR1 SGHVS and CDR2 FNYEAQ. Trimming took 1 base from V and 1 from J, leaving 8 bases between them.

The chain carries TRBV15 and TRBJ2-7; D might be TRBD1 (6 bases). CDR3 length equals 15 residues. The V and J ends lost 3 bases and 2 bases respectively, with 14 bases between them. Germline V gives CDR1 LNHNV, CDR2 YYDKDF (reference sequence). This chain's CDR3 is CATSRAYAGAYEQYF. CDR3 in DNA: TGTGCCACCAGCAGGGCTTACGCAGGGGCCTACGAGCAGTACTTC.

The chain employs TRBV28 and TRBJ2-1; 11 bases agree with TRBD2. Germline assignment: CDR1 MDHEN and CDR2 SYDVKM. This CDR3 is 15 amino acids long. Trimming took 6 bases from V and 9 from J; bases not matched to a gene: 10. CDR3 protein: CASSQVAGGPLEQFF. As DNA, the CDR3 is TGTGCCAGCAGCCAAGTAGCGGGGGGGCCCCTTGAGCAGTTCTTC. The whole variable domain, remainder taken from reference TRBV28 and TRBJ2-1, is DVKVTQSSRYLVKRTGEKVFLECVQDMDHENMFWYRQDPGLGLRLIYFSYDVKMKEKGDIPEGYSVSREKKERFSLILESASTNQTSMYLCASSQVAGGPLEQFFGPGTRLTVL.

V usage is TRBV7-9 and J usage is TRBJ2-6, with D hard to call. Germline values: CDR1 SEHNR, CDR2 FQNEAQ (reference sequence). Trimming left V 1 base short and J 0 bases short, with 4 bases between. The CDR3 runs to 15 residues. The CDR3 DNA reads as TGTGCCAGCAGCTTAGACTTCTCTGGGGCCAACGTCCTGACTTTC. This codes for CASSLDFSGANVLTF.

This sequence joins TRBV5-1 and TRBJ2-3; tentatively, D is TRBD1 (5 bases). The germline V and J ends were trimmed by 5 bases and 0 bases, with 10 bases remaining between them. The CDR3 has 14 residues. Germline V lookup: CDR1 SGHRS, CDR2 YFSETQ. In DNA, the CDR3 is TGCGCCAGCAGACAGGCTATAAGCACAGATACGCAGTATTTT. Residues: CASRQAISTDTQYF.

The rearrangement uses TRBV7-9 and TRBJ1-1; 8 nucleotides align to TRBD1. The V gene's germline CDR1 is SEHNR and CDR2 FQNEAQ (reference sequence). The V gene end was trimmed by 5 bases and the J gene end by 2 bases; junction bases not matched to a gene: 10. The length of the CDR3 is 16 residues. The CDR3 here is CASSPKAGTGNTEAFF. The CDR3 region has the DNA TGTGCCAGCAGCCCCAAAGCCGGGACAGGCAACACTGAAGCTTTCTTT.

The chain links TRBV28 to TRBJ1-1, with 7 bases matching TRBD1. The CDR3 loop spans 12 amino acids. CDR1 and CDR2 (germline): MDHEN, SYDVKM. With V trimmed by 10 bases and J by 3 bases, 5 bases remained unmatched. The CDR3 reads CATRQGDTEAFF. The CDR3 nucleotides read TGTGCCACCAGGCAGGGGGACACTGAAGCTTTCTTT.

The DNA for the CDR3 is TGTGCCAGCAGCCAAGAGCTCCAGTCCAACTATGGCTACACCTTC. Translated: CASSQELQSNYGYTF. V gene TRBV4-2 combines with J gene TRBJ1-2; no reliable D call. V was pared by 0 bases and J by 2 bases, with 10 bases between. Germline CDR1 reads LGHNA; CDR2 reads YNFKEQ. The CDR3 length is 15 residues.

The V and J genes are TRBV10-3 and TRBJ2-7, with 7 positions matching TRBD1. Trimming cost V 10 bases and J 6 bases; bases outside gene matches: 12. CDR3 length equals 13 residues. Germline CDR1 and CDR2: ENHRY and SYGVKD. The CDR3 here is CASTQGMDAEQYF. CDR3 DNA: TGTGCCAGCACACAGGGGATGGATGCCGAGCAGTACTTC.

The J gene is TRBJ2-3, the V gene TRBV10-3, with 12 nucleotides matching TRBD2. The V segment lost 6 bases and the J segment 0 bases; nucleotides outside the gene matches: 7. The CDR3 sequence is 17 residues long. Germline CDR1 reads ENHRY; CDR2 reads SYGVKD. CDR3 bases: TGTGCCATCAGCGACCTAACTAGCGGGGGGAGCACAGATACGCAGTATTTT. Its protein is CAISDLTSGGSTDTQYF.

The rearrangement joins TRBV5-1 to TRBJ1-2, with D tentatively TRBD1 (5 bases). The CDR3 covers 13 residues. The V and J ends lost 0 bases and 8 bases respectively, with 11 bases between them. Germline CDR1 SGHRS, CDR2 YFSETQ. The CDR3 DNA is TGCGCCAGCAGCTTGGAAGTGGGGCGAGGCTACACCTTC. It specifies CASSLEVGRGYTF.

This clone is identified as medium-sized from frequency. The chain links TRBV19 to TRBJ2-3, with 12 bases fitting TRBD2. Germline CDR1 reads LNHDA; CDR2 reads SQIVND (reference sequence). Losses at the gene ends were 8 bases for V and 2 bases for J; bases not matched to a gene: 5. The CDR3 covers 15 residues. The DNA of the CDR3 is TGTGCCAGTCAGGGACTAGCGGGTATCACAGATACGCAGTATTTT. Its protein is CASQGLAGITDTQYF.

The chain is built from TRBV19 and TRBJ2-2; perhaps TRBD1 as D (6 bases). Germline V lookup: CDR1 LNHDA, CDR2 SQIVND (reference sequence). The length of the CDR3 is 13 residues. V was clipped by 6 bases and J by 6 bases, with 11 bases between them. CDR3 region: CASREQGAGELFF. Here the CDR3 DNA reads TGTGCCAGTAGGGAACAGGGAGCCGGGGAGCTGTTTTTT.

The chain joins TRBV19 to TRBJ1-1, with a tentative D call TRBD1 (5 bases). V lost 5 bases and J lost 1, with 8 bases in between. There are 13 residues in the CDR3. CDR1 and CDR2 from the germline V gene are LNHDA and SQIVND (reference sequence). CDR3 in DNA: TGTGCCAGTAGTGCAGGGAAGAACACTGAAGCTTTCTTT. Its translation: CASSAGKNTEAFF.

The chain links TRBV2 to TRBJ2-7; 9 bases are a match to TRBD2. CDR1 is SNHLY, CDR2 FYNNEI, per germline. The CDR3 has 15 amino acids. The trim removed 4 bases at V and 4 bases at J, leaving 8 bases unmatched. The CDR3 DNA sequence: TGTGCCAGCAGTGCCTTAGCGGGGGCAGCTTACGAGCAGTACTTC. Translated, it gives CASSALAGAAYEQYF.

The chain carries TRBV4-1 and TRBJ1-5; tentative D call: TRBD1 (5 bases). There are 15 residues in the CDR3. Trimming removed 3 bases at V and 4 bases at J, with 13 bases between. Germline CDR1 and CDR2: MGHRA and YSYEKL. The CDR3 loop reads CASSQIKKGNQPQHF. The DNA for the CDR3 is TGCGCCAGCAGCCAGATAAAAAAGGGGAATCAGCCCCAGCATTTT.

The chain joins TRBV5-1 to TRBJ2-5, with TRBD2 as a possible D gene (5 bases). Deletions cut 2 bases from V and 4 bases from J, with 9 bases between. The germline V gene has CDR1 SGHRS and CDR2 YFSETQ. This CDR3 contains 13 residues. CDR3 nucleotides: TGCGCCAGCAGCTTCACCGGAGGAGAGACCCAGTACTTC. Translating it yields CASSFTGGETQYF.

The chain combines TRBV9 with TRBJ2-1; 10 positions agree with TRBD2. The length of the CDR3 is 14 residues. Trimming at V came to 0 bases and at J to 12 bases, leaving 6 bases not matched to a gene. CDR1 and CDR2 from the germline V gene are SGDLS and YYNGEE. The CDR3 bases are TGTGCCAGCAGCGTAGCCCTAGCGGGAGATGGGCAGTTCTTC. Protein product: CASSVALAGDGQFF.

CDR3 in DNA: TGTGCCAGCAGGCAAGGGAGCACAACGAATGAGCAGTTCTTC. Its translation: CASRQGSTTNEQFF. The rearrangement links TRBV2 to TRBJ2-1; a possible D gene is TRBD2 (5 bases). Germline V lookup: CDR1 SNHLY, CDR2 FYNNEI. Trimming took off 6 bases at V and 7 bases at J, with 16 bases between the two ends. This CDR3 is 14 amino acids long.